This record concerns one T cell receptor (beta chain) sequence. The antigen is unknown. The protocol was immunoSEQ multiplex PCR, while the TCRdb copy is restricted to in-frame clones and leaves out a portion. This table holds about 36,000 clones, 70% to 85% found once. With 4 bases removed from V and 3 bases from J, the gap between germline ends came to 6 bases. CDR3 length: 12 amino acids. Germline CDR1 and CDR2: LNHDA and SQIVND (reference sequence). The source of the sample is a study of T cells in narcolepsy. Study conclusions and caveats: HCRT-specific and TRIB2-specific autoreactive clonotypes appeared among same-patient CSF and blood CD4+ clonotypes.

Sample: memory (CD45RA-) CD4+ T cells from blood. The chain couples TRBV19 to TRBJ2-5; D is undetermined. The origin of this receptor is a human donor in good health. The CDR3 region has the DNA TGTGCCAGTAGTACCCAGGAAGAGACCCAGTACTTC. It codes for CASSTQEETQYF.